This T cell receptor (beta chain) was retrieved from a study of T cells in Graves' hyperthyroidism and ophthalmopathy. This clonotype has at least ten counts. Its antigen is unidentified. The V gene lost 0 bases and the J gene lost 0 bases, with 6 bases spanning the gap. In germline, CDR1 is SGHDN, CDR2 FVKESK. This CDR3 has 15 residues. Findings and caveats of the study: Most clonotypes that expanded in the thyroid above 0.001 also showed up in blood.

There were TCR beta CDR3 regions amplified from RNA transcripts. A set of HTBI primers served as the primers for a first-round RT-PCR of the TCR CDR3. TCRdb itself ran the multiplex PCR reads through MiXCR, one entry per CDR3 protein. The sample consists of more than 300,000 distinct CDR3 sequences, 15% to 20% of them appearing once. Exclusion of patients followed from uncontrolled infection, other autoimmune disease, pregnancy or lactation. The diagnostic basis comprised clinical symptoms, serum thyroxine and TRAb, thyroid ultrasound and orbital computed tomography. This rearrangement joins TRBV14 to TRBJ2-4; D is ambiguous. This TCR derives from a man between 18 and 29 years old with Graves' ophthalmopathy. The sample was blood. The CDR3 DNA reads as TGTGCCAGCAGCCAAGAATCCCTAGCCAAAAACATTCAGTACTTC. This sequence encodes CASSQESLAKNIQYF.